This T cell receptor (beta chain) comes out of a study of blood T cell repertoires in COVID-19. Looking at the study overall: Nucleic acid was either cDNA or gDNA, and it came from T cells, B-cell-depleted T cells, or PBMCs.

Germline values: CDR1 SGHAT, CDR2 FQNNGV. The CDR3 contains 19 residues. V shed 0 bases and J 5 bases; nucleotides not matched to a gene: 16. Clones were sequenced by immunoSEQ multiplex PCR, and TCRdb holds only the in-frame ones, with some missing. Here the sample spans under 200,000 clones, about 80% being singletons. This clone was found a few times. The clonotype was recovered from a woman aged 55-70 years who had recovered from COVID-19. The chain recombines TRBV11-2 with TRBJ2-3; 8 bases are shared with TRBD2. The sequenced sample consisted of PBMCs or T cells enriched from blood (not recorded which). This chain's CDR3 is CASSLDSQGTGGQGDTQYF. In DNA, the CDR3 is TGTGCCAGCAGCTTAGATTCTCAGGGAACGGGGGGGCAGGGAGATACGCAGTATTTT.